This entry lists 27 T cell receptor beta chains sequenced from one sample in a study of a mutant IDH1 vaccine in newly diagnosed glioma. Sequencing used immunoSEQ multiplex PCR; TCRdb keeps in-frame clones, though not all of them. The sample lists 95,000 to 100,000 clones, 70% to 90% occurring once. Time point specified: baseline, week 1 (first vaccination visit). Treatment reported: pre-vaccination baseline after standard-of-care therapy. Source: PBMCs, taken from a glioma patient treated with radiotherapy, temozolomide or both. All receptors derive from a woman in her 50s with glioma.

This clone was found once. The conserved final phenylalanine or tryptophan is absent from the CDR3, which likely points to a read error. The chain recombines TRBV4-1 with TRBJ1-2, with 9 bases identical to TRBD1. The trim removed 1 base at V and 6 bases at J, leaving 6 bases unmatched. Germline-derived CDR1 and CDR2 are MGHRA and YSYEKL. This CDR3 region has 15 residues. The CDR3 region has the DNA TGCGCCAGCAGCCAAGTAGGGGACAGGGTCCATGGCTACACCCTC. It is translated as CASSQVGDRVHGYTL.

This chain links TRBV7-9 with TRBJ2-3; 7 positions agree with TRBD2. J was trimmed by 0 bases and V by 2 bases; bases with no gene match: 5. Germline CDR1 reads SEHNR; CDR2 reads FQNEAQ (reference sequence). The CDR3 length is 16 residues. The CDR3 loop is CASSLRGTTSTDTQYF. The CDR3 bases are TGTGCCAGCAGCTTAAGAGGGACTACCAGCACAGATACGCAGTATTTT.

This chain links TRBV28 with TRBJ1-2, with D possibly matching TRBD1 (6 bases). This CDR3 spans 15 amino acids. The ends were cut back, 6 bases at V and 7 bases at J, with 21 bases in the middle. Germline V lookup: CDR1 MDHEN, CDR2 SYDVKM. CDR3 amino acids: CASRHGGAKDSGYTF. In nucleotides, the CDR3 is TGTGCCAGCAGACACGGGGGGGCGAAGGACAGTGGCTACACCTTC.

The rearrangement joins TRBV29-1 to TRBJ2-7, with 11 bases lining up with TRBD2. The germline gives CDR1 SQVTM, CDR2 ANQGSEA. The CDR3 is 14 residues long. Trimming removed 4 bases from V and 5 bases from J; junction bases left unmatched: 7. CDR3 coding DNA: TGCAGCGTTGCTGAACTAGCGGGAGCCCACGAGCAGTACTTC. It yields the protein CSVAELAGAHEQYF.

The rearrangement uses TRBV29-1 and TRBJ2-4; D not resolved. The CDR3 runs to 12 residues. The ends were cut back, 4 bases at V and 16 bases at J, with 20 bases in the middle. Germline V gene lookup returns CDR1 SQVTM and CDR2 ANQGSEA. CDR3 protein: CSVGTTGSTAYF. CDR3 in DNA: TGCAGCGTTGGGACGACTGGGTCTACGGCATACTTC.

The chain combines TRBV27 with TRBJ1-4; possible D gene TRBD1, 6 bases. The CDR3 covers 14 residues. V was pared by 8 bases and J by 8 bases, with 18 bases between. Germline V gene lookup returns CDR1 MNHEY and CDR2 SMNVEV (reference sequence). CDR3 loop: CASSRAGDGEKLFF. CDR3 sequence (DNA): TGTGCCAGCTCAAGGGCAGGGGATGGCGAAAAACTGTTTTTT.

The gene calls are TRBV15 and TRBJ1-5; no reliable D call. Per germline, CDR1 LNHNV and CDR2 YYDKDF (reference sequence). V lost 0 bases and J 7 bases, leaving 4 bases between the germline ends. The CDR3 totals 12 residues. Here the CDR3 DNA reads TGTGCCACCAGCAGAGAAAGACAGCCCCAGCATTTT. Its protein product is CATSRERQPQHF. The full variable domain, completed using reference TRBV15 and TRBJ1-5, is DAMVIQNPRYQVTQFGKPVTLSCSQTLNHNVMYWYQQKSSQAPKLLFHYYDKDFNNEADTPDNFQSRRPNTSFCFLDIRSPGLGDTAMYLCATSRERQPQHFGDGTRLSIL.

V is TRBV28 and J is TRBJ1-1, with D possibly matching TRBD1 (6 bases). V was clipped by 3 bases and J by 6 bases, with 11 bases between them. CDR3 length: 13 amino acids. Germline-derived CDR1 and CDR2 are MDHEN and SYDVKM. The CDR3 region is CASSFPGESEAFF. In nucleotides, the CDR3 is TGTGCCAGCAGTTTCCCAGGGGAGTCTGAAGCTTTCTTT.

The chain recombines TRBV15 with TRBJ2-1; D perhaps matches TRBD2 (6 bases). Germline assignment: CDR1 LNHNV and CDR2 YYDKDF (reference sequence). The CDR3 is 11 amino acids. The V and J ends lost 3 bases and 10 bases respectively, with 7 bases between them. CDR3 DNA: TGTGCCACCAGCAGTGGACTAGAGCAGTTCTTC. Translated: CATSSGLEQFF.

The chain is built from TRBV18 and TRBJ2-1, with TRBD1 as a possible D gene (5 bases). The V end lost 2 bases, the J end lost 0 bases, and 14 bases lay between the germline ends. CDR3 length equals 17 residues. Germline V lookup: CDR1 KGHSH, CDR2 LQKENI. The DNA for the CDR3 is TGTGCCAGCTCACCAAGGGGTCCCGGCAGCTCCTACAATGAGCAGTTCTTC. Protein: CASSPRGPGSSYNEQFF.

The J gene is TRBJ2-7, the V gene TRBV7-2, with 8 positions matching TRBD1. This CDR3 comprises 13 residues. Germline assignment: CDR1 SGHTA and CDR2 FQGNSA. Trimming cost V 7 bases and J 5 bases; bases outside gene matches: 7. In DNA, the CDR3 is TGTGCCAGCAATACCGACAGGGGTCACGAGCAGTACTTC. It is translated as CASNTDRGHEQYF. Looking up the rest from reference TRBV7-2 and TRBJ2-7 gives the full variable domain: GAGVSQSPSNKVTEKGKDVELRCDPISGHTALYWYRQSLGQGLEFLIYFQGNSAPDKSGLPSDRFSAERTGGSVSTLTIQRTQQEDSAVYLCASNTDRGHEQYFGPGTRLTVT.

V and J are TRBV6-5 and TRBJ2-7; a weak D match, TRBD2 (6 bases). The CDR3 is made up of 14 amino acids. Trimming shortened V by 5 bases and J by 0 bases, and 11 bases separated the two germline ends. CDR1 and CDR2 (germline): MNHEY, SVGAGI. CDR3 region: CASSPRGVSYEQYF. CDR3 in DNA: TGTGCCAGCAGTCCCCGCGGGGTCTCCTACGAGCAGTACTTC.

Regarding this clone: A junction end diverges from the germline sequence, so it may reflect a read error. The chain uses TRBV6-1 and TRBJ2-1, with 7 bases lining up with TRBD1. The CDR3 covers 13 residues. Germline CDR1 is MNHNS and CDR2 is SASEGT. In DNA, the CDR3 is TGTGCCAGCACTGAACAGGGGACCAATGAGCAGTTCTTC. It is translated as CASTEQGTNEQFF.

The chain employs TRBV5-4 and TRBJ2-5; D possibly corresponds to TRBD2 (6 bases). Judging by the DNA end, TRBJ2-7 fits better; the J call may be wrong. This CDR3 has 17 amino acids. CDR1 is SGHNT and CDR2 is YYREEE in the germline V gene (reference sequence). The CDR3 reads CASSLEFPSAINYEQYF. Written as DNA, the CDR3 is TGTGCCAGCAGCTTGGAGTTTCCTAGCGCCATCAACTACGAGCAGTACTTC.

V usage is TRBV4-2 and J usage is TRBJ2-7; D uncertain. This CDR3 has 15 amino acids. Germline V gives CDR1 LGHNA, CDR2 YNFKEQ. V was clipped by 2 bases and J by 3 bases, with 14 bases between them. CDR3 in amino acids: CASSQPRVWGYEQYF. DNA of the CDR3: TGTGCCAGCAGCCAACCCCGAGTTTGGGGCTACGAGCAGTACTTC.

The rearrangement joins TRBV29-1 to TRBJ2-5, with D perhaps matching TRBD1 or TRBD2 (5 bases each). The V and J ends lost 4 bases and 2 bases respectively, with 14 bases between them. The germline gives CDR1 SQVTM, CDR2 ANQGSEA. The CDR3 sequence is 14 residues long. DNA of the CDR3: TGCAGCGTTGTTCGGGGCGGGCGACAAGAGACCCAGTACTTC. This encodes CSVVRGGRQETQYF.

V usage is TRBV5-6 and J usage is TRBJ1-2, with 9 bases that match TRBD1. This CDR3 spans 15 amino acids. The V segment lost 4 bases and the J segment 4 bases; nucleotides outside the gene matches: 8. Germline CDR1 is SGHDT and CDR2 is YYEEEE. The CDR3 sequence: CASSRGQGFIYGYTF. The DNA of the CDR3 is TGTGCCAGCAGCCGCGGACAGGGGTTCATCTATGGCTACACCTTC.

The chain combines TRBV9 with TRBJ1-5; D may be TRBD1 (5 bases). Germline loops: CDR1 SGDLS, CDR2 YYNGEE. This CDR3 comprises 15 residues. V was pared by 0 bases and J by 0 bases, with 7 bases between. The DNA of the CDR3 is TGTGCCAGCAGCGTAGAGGGGTATAGCAATCAGCCCCAGCATTTT. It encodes CASSVEGYSNQPQHF.

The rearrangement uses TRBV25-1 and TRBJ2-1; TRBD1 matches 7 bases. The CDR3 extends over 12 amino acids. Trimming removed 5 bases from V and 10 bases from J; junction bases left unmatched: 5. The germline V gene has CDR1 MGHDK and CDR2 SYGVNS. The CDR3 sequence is CASSRQGYEQFF. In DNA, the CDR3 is TGTGCCAGCAGTCGACAGGGTTACGAGCAGTTCTTC.

CDR3 loop: CATSRGLADISYNEQFF. The CDR3 coding sequence is TGTGCCACCAGCAGGGGACTAGCGGATATCTCCTACAATGAGCAGTTCTTC. This rearrangement joins TRBV15 to TRBJ2-1; 11 nucleotides match TRBD2. J lost 0 bases, V lost 3 bases, and 4 bases had no gene match. This CDR3 is 17 amino acids long. Germline V lookup: CDR1 LNHNV, CDR2 YYDKDF (reference sequence).

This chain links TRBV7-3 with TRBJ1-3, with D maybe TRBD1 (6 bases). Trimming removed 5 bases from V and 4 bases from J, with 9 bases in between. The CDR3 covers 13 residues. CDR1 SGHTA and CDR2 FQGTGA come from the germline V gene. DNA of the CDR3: TGTGCCAGCAGCGCCGGACAGGGAAACACCATATATTTT. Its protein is CASSAGQGNTIYF.

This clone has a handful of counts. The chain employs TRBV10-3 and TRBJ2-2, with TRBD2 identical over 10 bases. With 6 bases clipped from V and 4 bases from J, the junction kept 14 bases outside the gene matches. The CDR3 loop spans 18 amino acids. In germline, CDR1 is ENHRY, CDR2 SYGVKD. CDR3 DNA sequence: TGTGCCATCAGCTCGACTAGCGGGTGGGTTCGGGGCACCGGGGAGCTGTTTTTT. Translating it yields CAISSTSGWVRGTGELFF.

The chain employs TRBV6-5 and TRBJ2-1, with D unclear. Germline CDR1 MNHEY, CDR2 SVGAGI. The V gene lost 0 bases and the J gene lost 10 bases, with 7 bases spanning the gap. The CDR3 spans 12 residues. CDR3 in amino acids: CASSYSAREQFF. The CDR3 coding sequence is TGTGCCAGCAGTTACTCGGCCCGCGAGCAGTTCTTC.

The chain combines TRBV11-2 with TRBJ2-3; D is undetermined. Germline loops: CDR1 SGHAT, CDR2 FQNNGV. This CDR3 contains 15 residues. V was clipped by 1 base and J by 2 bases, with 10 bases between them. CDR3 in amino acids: CASSLAGRNTDTQYF. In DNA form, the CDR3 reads TGTGCCAGCAGCTTAGCAGGCAGAAACACAGATACGCAGTATTTT.

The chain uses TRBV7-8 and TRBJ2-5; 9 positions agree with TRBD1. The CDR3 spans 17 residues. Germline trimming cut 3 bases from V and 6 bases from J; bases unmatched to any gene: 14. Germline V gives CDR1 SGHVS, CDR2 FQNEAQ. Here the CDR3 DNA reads TGTGCCAGCAGCTTCACAAAACAGGGGGCCGGGGGGAAGACCCAGTACTTC. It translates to CASSFTKQGAGGKTQYF. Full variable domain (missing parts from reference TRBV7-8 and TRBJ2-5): GAGVSQSPRYKVAKRGQDVALRCDPISGHVSLFWYQQALGQGPEFLTYFQNEAQLDKSGLPSDRFFAERPEGSVSTLKIQRTQQEDSAVYLCASSFTKQGAGGKTQYFGPGTRLLVL.

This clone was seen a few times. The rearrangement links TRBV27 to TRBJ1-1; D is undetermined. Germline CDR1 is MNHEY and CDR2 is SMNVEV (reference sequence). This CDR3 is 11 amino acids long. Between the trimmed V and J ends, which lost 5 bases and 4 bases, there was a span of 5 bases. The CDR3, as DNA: TGTGCCAGCAGTGGTTTCACTGAAGCTTTCTTT. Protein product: CASSGFTEAFF.

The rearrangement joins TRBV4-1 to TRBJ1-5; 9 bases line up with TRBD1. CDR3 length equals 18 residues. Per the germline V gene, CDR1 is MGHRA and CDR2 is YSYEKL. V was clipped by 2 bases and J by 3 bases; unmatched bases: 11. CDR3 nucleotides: TGCGCCAGCAGCCAAACCGGGCCCGGGACAGGGTTCAATCAGCCCCAGCATTTT. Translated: CASSQTGPGTGFNQPQHF.